This TCR beta chain was recovered during a study of cytomegalovirus exposure and HLA in healthy donors. Use of 60 Vbeta and 13 Jbeta primers characterized the PCR. Repertoires were generated with immunoSEQ multiplex PCR, while TCRdb's copy carries only in-frame clones and drops some. In the table there are some 180,000 clones, about three quarters of which are singletons. Germline V lookup: CDR1 SGDLS, CDR2 YYNGEE. The CDR3 extends over 12 amino acids. V shed 3 bases and J shed 12 bases, with 13 bases lying between them. The source is a man younger than 35 in good health and CMV-seronegative. The specimen was PBMCs. The J gene is TRBJ2-1, the V gene TRBV9; a possible D gene is TRBD1 (6 bases). The CDR3, as DNA: TGTGCCAGCAGCGGATACCAGGGGTGGCAGTTCTTC. Its translation: CASSGYQGWQFF.